The following is a T cell receptor (beta chain) sequence with its context. Its recognized antigen is unknown. The sample belongs to a study of T cells expressing NK-cell markers (TCRdb year 2020). About the investigation overall: Three sorted T-cell subsets (CD3+CD56+NKG2C+, CD3+CD56+NKG2C- and CD3+CD56-NKG2C+) from roughly 8 donors had their TCR beta-chain repertoires profiled. The study sequenced eight donors, all healthy volunteers chosen at random: three men and five women. Sequencing of the libraries produced 2 x 150 bp reads on Illumina HiSeq 2000/2500, MiSeq or NextSeq. Most of the eight sequenced donors were HCMV-seropositive and one was HCMV-seronegative. Summary of the overall study and its limitations: Those dominant clonotypes were again the most abundant among CD3+CD56-NKG2C+ cells in a few donors, at 28.3-60.1%. Whether the expanded NKG2C-expressing T cell clones were specific for HCMV antigens remained unclear. In over 5 donors, the dominant CD3+CD56+NKG2C+ clonotypes were among the top 10 CD8+ clonotypes and accounted for roughly 1.0-7.5% of CD8+ T cells.

HCMV serostatus was determined by detecting HCMV-specific IgG in serum with a commercial ELISA kit. Peripheral blood mononuclear cells were isolated from blood by Ficoll density gradient centrifugation. Sequencing relied on an Illumina HiSeq 2000. The TCR beta cDNA libraries were made using 5'RACE template switching, a step that added both a universal primer site and unique molecular identifiers. cDNA synthesis was primed from the TCR beta constant segment and was followed by two successive PCR amplification steps. The paper's processing steps were these. MIGEC was used to demultiplex reads and group reads by UMI, and MiTCR was used to assemble and quantify clonotypes. To remove erroneous sequences, TCR cDNA sequences were retained only when supported by two or more reads. Downstream repertoire analysis used the tcR package, and clonotypes were matched across fractions by CDR3 nucleotide sequence plus V segment. VDJmatch was used to annotate antigen specificity against VDJdb, with one amino acid substitution allowed in CDR3. The reads went through TCRdb reprocessing, and each CDR3 protein sequence gets one entry with no DNA. The V and J calls were not made by the authors but by TCRdb's processing. The sample table includes about 160,000 distinct CDR3 sequences. The ten biggest clones cover 20% to 25% of the sample.

Including the terminal cysteine and phenylalanine, the CDR3 comprises 19 residues. No DNA is recorded. The receptor comes from a man aged 18-69 years in good health. Here the chain combines TRBV12-3 or TRBV12-4 and TRBJ2-4; TCRdb reports TRBD1, a call that lacks DNA to check it against. Material: blood T cells: a sorted CD56 or NKG2C T cell subset, CD4+ or CD8+ T cells, or bulk PBMC T cells (not recorded which). This receptor carries the CDR3 CASSIPGQGLNGAKNIQYF.